This T cell receptor beta chain is drawn from a study of regulatory T cells in long-lasting Graves disease. V dropped 3 bases and J dropped 8; count of bases not matched to a gene: 9. The CDR3 runs 15 residues. Germline CDR1 reads SNHLY; CDR2 reads FYNNEI. Library construction for TCR beta used iRepertoire HTBI primers and Arm-PCR of CDR3 regions. As processed by the authors: Segment identification across samples yielded about 60 TRBV and around 13 TRBJ segments. TCRdb recomputed calls from the multiplex PCR reads with MiXCR, one row per CDR3 protein. The V and J calls, along with clone size, are taken from TCRdb and not from the paper's own processing. The sample lists around 470,000 distinct CDR3 sequences, 14% seen once, with roughly 18% in the top ten. General study results and limits: TRBV28, TRBJ1-2 and TRBJ2-5 were favored in persistent disease. Newly diagnosed patients shared more than 750 public clonotypes; persistent patients shared under 3,000.

This clonotype showed up many times. The antigen is unknown. Described time point: newly diagnosed GD, antithyroid drugs for less than 3 months. RNA from PBMCs was the source of the TCR library. A further study also used this sample, focusing on T cells in Graves' hyperthyroidism and ophthalmopathy.

This specimen was peripheral blood mononuclear cells (PBMCs), taken at new diagnosis, from a patient treated with antithyroid drugs. The rearrangement joins TRBV2 to TRBJ2-1; 8 bases fit TRBD2. This TCR was recovered from a woman in her 50s with Graves disease. CDR3 sequence reads: CASSEEAGVGHEQFF. The CDR3 DNA sequence: TGTGCCAGCAGTGAGGAAGCGGGAGTCGGACATGAGCAGTTCTTC.